The T cell receptor beta chain under discussion was sequenced for a study of response to subunit inactivated influenza vaccine. Overall study findings and caveats: Each seasonal flu vaccination may recruit only limited new T cells, authors suggested.

Germline V lookup: CDR1 SEHNR, CDR2 FQNEAQ (reference sequence). V shed 8 bases, J shed 3 bases, and the junction held 5 bases outside the gene matches. The CDR3 runs to 14 residues. In TCRdb, the RT-PCR reads were re-called with MiXCR into one record per CDR3 protein. This sample has roughly 780,000 distinct CDR3 sequences, with around 18% found just once. Points on this clonotype: Its antigen remains unidentified.

The receptor comes from a man aged 45-65 years who received an inactivated influenza vaccine. Sequencing used PBMCs from blood, obtained around 5 days after vaccination. The rearrangement links TRBV7-9 to TRBJ1-4; 8 nucleotides agree with TRBD1. The CDR3 is CASRLDRANEKLFF. In DNA, the CDR3 is TGTGCCAGCCGCCTGGACAGGGCTAATGAAAAACTGTTTTTT.